The rows below give T cell receptor beta chains drawn from one sample of a study of T cells in Graves' hyperthyroidism and ophthalmopathy. Each CDR3 protein gets one entry after TCRdb re-called the multiplex PCR reads with MiXCR. Of more than 40,000 distinct CDR3 sequences listed, roughly 50% were seen once; the top ten hold under 35%. The sequencing input was peripheral blood or thyroid tissue (not recorded which). The receptor source for this set is a woman aged 50 to 65 with Graves' hyperthyroidism. Both conserved end residues are part of each CDR3. D genes are given only for firm matches. Clone size is stated in some rows and not others, as once, few, many or a class when expanded.

V,size,J,D,DNA,CDR3
TRBV6-5,many,TRBJ2-7,TRBD2,TGTGCCAGCAGTTCCCTCGGGCTAGCGGGTTACTACGAGCAGTACTTC,CASSSLGLAGYYEQYF
TRBV10-3,-,TRBJ2-7,TRBD2,TGTGCCATCGGGCAAGCGGGAACCTACGAGCAGTACTTC,CAIGQAGTYEQYF
TRBV7-3,few,TRBJ1-1,-,TGTGCCAGCTCACCACCGGGGAAGAGGCGGATGAACACTGAAGCTTTCTTT,CASSPPGKRRMNTEAFF
TRBV7-8,-,TRBJ2-5,TRBD2,TGTGCCAGCAGCCCTCTTAGGACTAGCGGGAGCGAAGAGACCCAGTACTTC,CASSPLRTSGSEETQYF
TRBV10-3,-,TRBJ2-5,TRBD2,TGTGCCATCGAGGGGTGGCGGGAGGAGACCCAGTACTTC,CAIEGWREETQYF
TRBV3-1,many,TRBJ2-2,-,TGTGCCAGCAGCCAAGTTAGGGGGAACACCGGGGAGCTGTTTTTT,CASSQVRGNTGELFF
TRBV7-2,-,TRBJ2-5,TRBD2,TGTGCCAGCAGCCTCCCCGGGACTAGCGGGAGAGAGACCCAGTACTTC,CASSLPGTSGRETQYF
TRBV7-6,-,TRBJ2-7,-,TGTGCCAGCAGCACGGTCGTGGGCTCCTACGAGCAGTACTTC,CASSTVVGSYEQYF
TRBV18,few,TRBJ2-2,TRBD2,TGTGCCAGCTCACCGAGACTAGCGGGAGCCGGGGAGCTGTTTTTT,CASSPRLAGAGELFF
TRBV29-1,-,TRBJ2-7,TRBD2,TGCAGCTTTCCGGGACTAGGCTACGAGCAGTACTTC,CSFPGLGYEQYF
TRBV20-1,many,TRBJ2-5,TRBD2,TGCAGTGCTACCCTAGCGGGCCACCAAGAGACCCAGTACTTC,CSATLAGHQETQYF
TRBV10-1,few,TRBJ2-6,-,TGCGCCAGCAGCAGAAACAGGGAGGACGGCACTGAAGCTTTC,CASSRNREDGTEAF
TRBV5-1,many,TRBJ1-2,-,TGCGCCAGCAGCTTGAGGTATCGGGGAAACTATGGCTACACCTTC,CASSLRYRGNYGYTF
TRBV7-2,many,TRBJ2-6,-,TGTGCCAGCAGTTTAGGAGGGGCTGGGGCCAACGTCCTGACTTTC,CASSLGGAGANVLTF
TRBV6-5,many,TRBJ1-5,-,TGTGCCAGCAAAGGGGGCAATCAGCCCCAGCATTTT,CASKGGNQPQHF
TRBV7-2,-,TRBJ2-7,TRBD2,TGTGCCAGCAGCTTCCTACTAGCGGGAGGGCCCCGCTACGAGCAGTACTTC,CASSFLLAGGPRYEQYF
TRBV20-1,-,TRBJ2-3,TRBD1,TGCAGTGCTAGGGTAGGACAGGGTGGGTATACGCAGTATTTT,CSARVGQGGYTQYF
TRBV2,-,TRBJ2-7,-,TGTGCCAGCAGTGAAGGGGGGTACGAGCAGTACTTC,CASSEGGYEQYF
TRBV7-7,many,TRBJ2-5,TRBD2,TGTGCTAGCAGCCCTAGCGGGCTCCAAGAGACCCAGTACTTC,CASSPSGLQETQYF
TRBV28,few,TRBJ2-2,-,TGTGCCAGCGCCAGCGGGTTGAACACCGGGGAGCTGTTTTTT,CASASGLNTGELFF